A selection of T cell receptor beta chains follows, all from one sample in a study of blood T cells in healthy people across ages. TCRdb called the 5' RACE reads again in MiXCR, with one record for every CDR3 protein. The sample has 550,000 to 800,000 distinct CDR3 sequences, about 34% seen once. Sequenced input: blood. Receptors were obtained from an elderly woman in good health. Both conserved end residues are part of each CDR3. A D gene is named only where the DNA matches it firmly. A row's size may be missing; if present it is once, few, many or a size class.

>TRBJ2-3|many|.|TRBV11-2
CASSLSRGLTDTQYF
TGTGCCAGCAGCTTAAGCCGAGGTCTCACAGATACGCAGTATTTT
>TRBJ1-2|many|.|TRBV5-1
CASSLDRGTSNGYTF
TGCGCCAGCAGCTTGGACCGAGGGACATCCAATGGCTACACCTTC
>TRBJ2-7|.|TRBD1|TRBV6-5
CASSYRDRGNYEQYF
TGTGCCAGCAGTTACCGGGACAGGGGGAACTACGAGCAGTACTTC
>TRBJ2-3|many|.|TRBV7-6
CASSPLGGGTQYF
TGTGCCAGCAGCCCCCTAGGGGGAGGTACGCAGTATTTT
>TRBJ2-2|few|.|TRBV3-1
CASSQVLSGGPAGELFF
TGTGCCAGCAGCCAAGTTTTGAGTGGGGGGCCAGCCGGGGAGCTGTTTTTT
>TRBJ2-7|many|TRBD2|TRBV5-5
CASSLAAGLIITYEQYF
TGTGCCAGCAGCTTGGCAGCGGGATTGATAATAACCTACGAGCAGTACTTC
>TRBJ2-2|.|.|TRBV2
CAGRKDRSTGELFF
TGTGCCGGCAGGAAGGACAGAAGCACCGGGGAGCTGTTTTTT
>TRBJ1-5|few|.|TRBV5-4
CASSIDRSNRPQHF
TGTGCCAGCAGTATCGACAGAAGCAATCGGCCCCAGCATTTT
>TRBJ2-1|.|.|TRBV7-2
CASSLTGPHNEQFF
TGTGCCAGCAGCTTAACAGGGCCCCACAATGAGCAGTTCTTC
>TRBJ1-2|many|TRBD1|TRBV4-1
CASSQEDRAGYGYTF
TGCGCCAGCAGCCAAGAGGACAGGGCTGGCTATGGCTACACCTTC
>TRBJ2-1|many|TRBD2|TRBV24-1
CATSEGGGAFEQFF
TGTGCCACCAGTGAGGGCGGGGGGGCGTTTGAGCAGTTCTTC
>TRBJ1-4|few|.|TRBV20-1
CSASPEGGKLFF
TGCAGTGCTAGCCCCGAGGGGGGAAAACTGTTTTTT
>TRBJ2-3|many|.|TRBV6-5
CASSYRRGADTQYF
TGTGCCAGCAGTTACAGGCGGGGCGCAGATACGCAGTATTTT
>TRBJ1-2|.|TRBD1|TRBV30
CAWRVLRTGMFGYTF
TGTGCCTGGAGGGTACTCCGGACAGGGATGTTTGGCTACACCTTC
>TRBJ2-3|many|TRBD2|TRBV5-1
CASSLDTSGTDTQYF
TGCGCCAGCAGCTTGGATACTAGCGGCACAGATACGCAGTATTTT
>TRBJ1-4|few|.|TRBV11-2
CASSLGASNLNEKLFF
TGTGCCAGCAGCTTAGGTGCGTCAAACCTAAATGAAAAACTGTTTTTT
>TRBJ1-2|many|.|TRBV12-3/TRBV12-4
CASSLDRYYGYTF
TGTGCCAGCAGTTTGGACCGATACTATGGCTACACCTTC
>TRBJ2-7|few|TRBD2|TRBV5-5
CASTRHSGIVEQYF
TGTGCCAGCACTCGCCACAGCGGGATCGTCGAGCAGTACTTC
>TRBJ1-1|.|.|TRBV11-1
CASSKRTEAEAFF
TGTGCCAGCAGCAAAAGGACTGAAGCTGAAGCTTTCTTT
>TRBJ1-6|few|.|TRBV7-2
CASSPHRTVTRGNSPLHF
TGTGCCAGCAGCCCCCATCGGACAGTAACAAGGGGCAATTCACCCCTCCACTTT
>TRBJ2-5|.|.|TRBV20-1
CSASSQYNEQYF
TGCAGTGCTAGTAGCCAGTACAATGAGCAGTACTTC
>TRBJ2-1|many|.|TRBV29-1
CSVDVGRRNEQFF
TGCAGCGTTGACGTAGGTAGGCGGAATGAGCAGTTCTTC
>TRBJ2-7|.|TRBD1|TRBV20-1
CSAKNRGLSYEQYF
TGCAGTGCTAAAAACAGGGGGCTTTCCTACGAGCAGTACTTC
>TRBJ2-3|.|.|TRBV9
CASSVSPDGDEKLYF
TGTGCCAGCAGCGTATCTCCCGATGGGGATGAAAAACTGTATTTT
>TRBJ2-7|few|TRBD2|TRBV6-6
CASSLTSGGLSYEQYF
TGTGCCAGCAGTCTAACTAGCGGGGGGCTCTCCTACGAGCAGTACTTC
>TRBJ1-4|many|.|TRBV20-1
CSASAGTPNEKLFF
TGCAGTGCTAGCGCCGGGACACCGAATGAAAAACTGTTTTTT
>TRBJ1-3|.|.|TRBV6-5
CASSFGQSSGNTIYF
TGTGCCAGCAGTTTTGGACAGAGCTCTGGAAACACCATATATTTT
>TRBJ1-1|.|.|TRBV2
CASSERMTTEAFF
TGTGCCAGCAGCGAACGTATGACCACTGAAGCTTTCTTT
>TRBJ2-5|many|.|TRBV6-1
CASSEEGHLRQETQYF
TGTGCCAGCAGTGAAGAGGGACATCTTCGACAAGAGACCCAGTACTTC
>TRBJ2-2|.|.|TRBV3-1
CASSQNPGTGELFF
TGTGCCAGCAGCCAGAACCCGGGCACCGGGGAGCTGTTTTTT
>TRBJ2-7|.|TRBD2|TRBV6-6
CASSQDQLAGKYEQYF
TGTGCCAGCAGCCAAGATCAACTAGCGGGGAAATACGAGCAGTACTTC
>TRBJ1-5|many|TRBD1|TRBV28
CASSASGTGSQPQHF
TGTGCCAGCAGTGCCTCCGGGACAGGAAGTCAGCCCCAGCATTTT
>TRBJ1-1|.|.|TRBV27
CASSLSSRTEAFF
TGTGCCAGCAGTTTATCATCTCGGACTGAAGCTTTCTTT
>TRBJ1-1|many|.|TRBV2
CASSPRRVVGREAFF
TGTGCCAGCAGCCCGCGGCGGGTAGTCGGAAGGGAAGCTTTCTTT
>TRBJ2-3|.|TRBD2|TRBV6-6
CASSQTSGGSCGTQYF
TGCGCCAGCAGCCAGACTAGCGGGGGCTCCTGTGGTACGCAGTATTTT
>TRBJ2-7|many|TRBD1|TRBV5-1
CASSPEGQRAYEQYF
TGCGCCAGCAGCCCCGAGGGACAGAGGGCGTACGAGCAGTACTTC
>TRBJ1-6|many|.|TRBV6-5
CASSYSSSYNSPLHF
TGTGCCAGCAGTTACTCGAGCTCCTATAATTCACCCCTCCACTTT
>TRBJ1-4|many|.|TRBV6-5
CASSSGGRPYKLFF
TGTGCCAGCAGTTCCGGGGGACGTCCATACAAACTGTTTTTT
>TRBJ1-5|many|TRBD1|TRBV11-1
CASSRQSTGTGDSIRVQPQHF
TGTGCCAGCAGCAGGCAAAGCACCGGGACAGGGGACAGTATACGGGTTCAGCCCCAGCATTTT
>TRBJ1-2|many|.|TRBV6-1
CASSEAVAGYYGYTF
TGTGCCAGCAGTGAAGCGGTTGCAGGGTACTATGGCTACACCTTC
>TRBJ2-7|.|.|TRBV29-1
CSVEVTGYEQYF
TGCAGCGTTGAAGTAACAGGCTACGAGCAGTACTTC
>TRBJ1-5|.|.|TRBV27
CAGSSRSNQPQHF
TGTGCCGGCAGTTCCAGGAGCAATCAGCCCCAGCATTTT
>TRBJ2-5|many|.|TRBV10-3
CAISLRGGETQYF
TGTGCCATCAGTCTCAGGGGGGGAGAGACCCAGTACTTC
>TRBJ1-1|few|TRBD1|TRBV6-1
CASSDTGTGLGTEAFF
TGTGCCAGCAGTGATACCGGGACAGGACTGGGCACTGAAGCTTTCTTT
>TRBJ1-3|few|.|TRBV20-1
CSARGDRSSGNTIYF
TGCAGTGCTAGAGGCGACAGGAGCTCTGGAAACACCATATATTTT
>TRBJ2-5|.|TRBD1|TRBV19
CASSDRESYKETQYF
TGTGCCAGTTCCGACAGGGAGTCTTATAAAGAGACCCAGTACTTC
>TRBJ1-4|few|.|TRBV24-1
CATSDEQGADEKLFF
TGTGCCACCAGTGATGAACAGGGCGCCGATGAAAAACTGTTTTTT
>TRBJ1-1|.|.|TRBV5-1
CASSLLGARDTEAFF
TGCGCCAGCAGCTTGTTAGGGGCAAGGGACACTGAAGCTTTCTTT
>TRBJ1-6|many|.|TRBV7-8
CASSLAGPGTKSPLHF
TGTGCCAGCAGCTTAGCGGGACCGGGGACGAAATCACCCCTCCACTTT
>TRBJ2-1|many|.|TRBV27
CASRLGATQYNEQFF
TGTGCCAGCAGATTGGGGGCAACCCAATACAATGAGCAGTTCTTC
>TRBJ2-3|many|.|TRBV9
CASSVAAGAFTDTQYF
TGTGCCAGCAGCGTAGCGGCGGGGGCCTTCACAGATACGCAGTATTTT
>TRBJ1-1|few|.|TRBV29-1
CSVGDGMNTEAFF
TGCAGCGTTGGTGATGGGATGAACACTGAAGCTTTCTTT
>TRBJ1-2|few|TRBD1|TRBV12-3/TRBV12-4
CASSHRGVYGYTF
TGTGCCAGCAGTCACAGGGGGGTCTATGGCTACACCTTC
>TRBJ2-5|many|.|TRBV7-2
CASSPTYANQETQYF
TGTGCCAGCAGCCCCACGTACGCGAATCAAGAGACCCAGTACTTC